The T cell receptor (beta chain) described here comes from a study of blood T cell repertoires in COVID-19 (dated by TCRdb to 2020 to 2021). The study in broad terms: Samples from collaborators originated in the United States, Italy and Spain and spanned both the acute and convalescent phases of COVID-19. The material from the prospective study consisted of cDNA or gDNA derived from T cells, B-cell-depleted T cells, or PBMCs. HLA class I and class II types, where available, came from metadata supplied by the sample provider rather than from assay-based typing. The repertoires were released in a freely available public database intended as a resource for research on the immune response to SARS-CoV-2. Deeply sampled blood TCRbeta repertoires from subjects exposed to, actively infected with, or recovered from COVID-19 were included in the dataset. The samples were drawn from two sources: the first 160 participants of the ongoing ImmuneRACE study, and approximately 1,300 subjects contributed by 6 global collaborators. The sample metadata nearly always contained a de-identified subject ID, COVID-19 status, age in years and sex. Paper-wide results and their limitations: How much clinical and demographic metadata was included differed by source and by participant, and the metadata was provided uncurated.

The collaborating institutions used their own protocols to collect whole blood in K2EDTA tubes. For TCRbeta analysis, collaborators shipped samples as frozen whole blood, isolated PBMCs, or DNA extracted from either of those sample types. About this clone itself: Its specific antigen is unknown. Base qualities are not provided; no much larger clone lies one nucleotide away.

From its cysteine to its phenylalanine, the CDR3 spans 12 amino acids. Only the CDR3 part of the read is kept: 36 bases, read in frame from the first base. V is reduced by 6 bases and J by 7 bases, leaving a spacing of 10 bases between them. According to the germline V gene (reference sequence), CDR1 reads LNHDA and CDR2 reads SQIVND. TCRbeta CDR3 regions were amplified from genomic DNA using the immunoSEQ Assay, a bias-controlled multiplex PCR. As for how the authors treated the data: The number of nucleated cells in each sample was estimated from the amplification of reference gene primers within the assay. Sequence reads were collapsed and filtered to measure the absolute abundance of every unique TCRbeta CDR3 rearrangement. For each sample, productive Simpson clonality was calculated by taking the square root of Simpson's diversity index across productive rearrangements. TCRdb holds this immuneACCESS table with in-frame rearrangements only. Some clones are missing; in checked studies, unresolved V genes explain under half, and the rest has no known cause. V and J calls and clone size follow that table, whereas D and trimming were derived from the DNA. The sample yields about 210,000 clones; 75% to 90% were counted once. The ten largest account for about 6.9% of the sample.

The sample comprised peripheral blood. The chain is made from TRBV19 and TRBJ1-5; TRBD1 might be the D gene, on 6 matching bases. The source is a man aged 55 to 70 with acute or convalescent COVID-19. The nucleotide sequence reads TGTGCCAGTAGACAGGGTCAACAGCCCCAGCATTTT. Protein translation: CASRQGQQPQHF.